These 29 T cell receptor beta chains originate from one sample sequenced in a study of blood T cell repertoires in COVID-19 (dated by TCRdb to between 2020 and 2021). The library was prepared using the immunoSEQ multiplex PCR assay. In its TCRdb copy, this immuneACCESS table keeps in-frame sequences only and misses some clones. Where compared with another copy, unresolved V genes explain less than half of these, and the others have no known cause. This sample has roughly 67,000 clones in its table, and 85% to 90% of those were observed once. The ten largest account for approximately 4.7% of the sample. The sample taken for sequencing was peripheral blood. These receptors were collected from a man aged 50-59 years with active COVID-19.

In the case of this clone: The CDR3 does not close with the conserved phenylalanine or tryptophan, likely indicating a read error. The DNA is left out, because the CDR3 cannot be placed on it with certainty; the CDR3 is given as TCRdb lists it. V usage is TRBV6-1 and J usage is TRBJ2-3; TRBD2, the D gene given by the table, was not confirmed from the DNA. The CDR3 comprises 13 residues, both ends counted. Germline CDR1 is MNHNS and CDR2 is SASEGT. CDR3 in amino acids: CASSERSRPWKPY.

The CDR3 nucleotides are TGCGCCAGCAGCTTGGGGACCCCCGGGATCTATAATTCACCCCTCCACTTT. Its translation: CASSLGTPGIYNSPLHF. The chain employs TRBV5-1 and TRBJ1-6; D unresolved. V lost 0 bases and J lost 3, with 13 bases in between. The CDR3 consists of 17 residues. CDR1 and CDR2 (germline): SGHRS, YFSETQ.

The rearrangement links TRBV5-4 to TRBJ2-1; 8 bases are a match to TRBD2. The V gene end was trimmed by 0 bases and the J gene end by 7 bases; junction bases not matched to a gene: 6. Germline V gene sequence: CDR1 SGHNT, CDR2 YYREEE (reference sequence). This CDR3 is 15 amino acids long. The CDR3 sequence: CASSLGGGRLNEQFF. For the CDR3, the DNA is TGTGCCAGCAGCTTGGGCGGGGGGCGATTAAATGAGCAGTTCTTC.

This clone appeared once. The gene calls are TRBV7-2 and TRBJ2-3, with 10 positions matching TRBD2. This CDR3 spans 13 amino acids. Germline V gene data show CDR1 as SGHTA and CDR2 as FQGNSA. V dropped 8 bases and J dropped 5; count of bases not matched to a gene: 4. The CDR3 sequence: CASLAGGRDTQYF. The DNA of the CDR3 is TGTGCCAGCTTAGCGGGGGGCCGAGATACGCAGTATTTT.

V is TRBV14 and J is TRBJ1-5, with D tentatively TRBD1 (5 bases). Germline lookup yields CDR1 SGHDN and CDR2 FVKESK. This CDR3 is built from 15 residues. The V end lost 1 base, the J end lost 6 bases, and 13 bases lay between the germline ends. CDR3 DNA: TGTGCCAGCAGCCAAGGAGGCCCCGGGGGTCAGCCCCAGCATTTT. Its protein is CASSQGGPGGQPQHF.

The chain combines TRBV18 with TRBJ2-5; the match to TRBD2 covers 7 bases. In germline, CDR1 is KGHSH, CDR2 LQKENI. This CDR3 is 15 amino acids long. V lost 3 bases and J lost 4; bases outside the gene matches: 8. CDR3 in amino acids: CASSPAGAQTETQYF. DNA for the CDR3: TGTGCCAGCTCACCCGCGGGAGCGCAGACAGAGACCCAGTACTTC.

This chain joins TRBV24-1 and TRBJ2-1, with 8 bases lining up with TRBD1. Trimming took 0 bases from V and 11 from J; bases not matched to a gene: 5. CDR1 and CDR2 (germline): KGHDR, SFDVKD. This CDR3 contains 14 residues. This CDR3 reads CATSDLRTGRKQFF. In nucleotides, the CDR3 is TGTGCCACCAGTGATTTGCGGACAGGGCGGAAGCAGTTCTTC.

The V call is TRBV7-9, the J call TRBJ1-3, with 12 bases fitting TRBD1. V trimming: 3 bases; J trimming: 0 bases; junction bases outside the gene matches: 0. CDR1 SEHNR and CDR2 FQNEAQ come from the germline V gene (reference sequence). This CDR3 region has 16 residues. CDR3 coding DNA: TGTGCCAGCAGCTTGGGACAGGGGGCCTCTGGAAACACCATATATTTT. This sequence encodes CASSLGQGASGNTIYF.

The V gene is TRBV7-9, the J gene TRBJ2-5, with D hard to call. CDR1 SEHNR and CDR2 FQNEAQ come from the germline V gene (reference sequence). V lost 1 base and J lost 4, with 7 bases in between. The CDR3 is made up of 13 amino acids. The CDR3 here is CASSLVTGETQYF. In nucleotides, the CDR3 is TGTGCCAGCAGCTTAGTTACTGGAGAGACCCAGTACTTC.

This clone was seen once. J is TRBJ2-5 and V is TRBV6-2 or TRBV6-3; 9 positions match TRBD2. Per germline, CDR1 MNHEY and CDR2 SVGEGT. Unmatched junction bases numbered 4, after V lost 4 bases and J lost 1 base. CDR3 length: 15 amino acids. The CDR3 reads CASSFGTSRQETQYF. The CDR3 bases are TGTGCCAGCAGTTTCGGGACTAGCCGCCAAGAGACCCAGTACTTC.

The rearrangement uses TRBV7-9 and TRBJ1-4, with D tentatively TRBD1 (5 bases). V was clipped by 3 bases and J by 6 bases, with 11 bases between them. This CDR3 is 14 amino acids long. Germline values: CDR1 SEHNR, CDR2 FQNEAQ (reference sequence). The CDR3 here is CASSFGGTDEKLFF. For the CDR3, the DNA is TGTGCCAGCAGCTTCGGGGGTACGGATGAAAAACTGTTTTTT.

The chain couples TRBV3-1 (or the pseudogene TRBV3-2) to TRBJ1-1; no reliable D call. The CDR3 is 15 residues long. The ends were cut back, 0 bases at V and 4 bases at J, with 12 bases in the middle. Germline V gene lookup returns CDR1 LGHDT and CDR2 YNNKEL (reference sequence). The CDR3 sequence is CASSQETGLGTEAFF. The CDR3 DNA reads as TGTGCCAGCAGCCAAGAGACGGGATTGGGCACTGAAGCTTTCTTT.

This clone was counted a single time. The DNA of the CDR3 is TGCAGTGCTAGTCGGGCCCTGGGGCAGAACTACGAGCAGTACTTC. It specifies CSASRALGQNYEQYF. V gene TRBV20-1 combines with J gene TRBJ2-7, with D possibly being TRBD1 (5 bases). The CDR3 contains 15 residues. Between the trimmed V and J ends, which lost 3 bases and 3 bases, there was a span of 18 bases. Germline lookup yields CDR1 DFQATT and CDR2 SNEGSKA (reference sequence).

This chain connects TRBV11-3 to TRBJ2-7; D possibly corresponds to TRBD2 (5 bases). Germline V gene data show CDR1 as SGHNT and CDR2 as YENEEA. V shed 0 bases and J shed 5 bases, with 11 bases lying between them. The CDR3 runs to 14 residues. CDR3 nucleotides: TGTGCCAGCAGCTTAGAGAGAGGGATTCACGAGCAGTACTTC. Its protein product is CASSLERGIHEQYF.

This clone was found a few times. The chain joins TRBV4-3 to TRBJ2-7; the D gene is possibly TRBD1 (6 bases). The germline V and J ends were trimmed by 2 bases and 5 bases, with 13 bases remaining between them. The germline V gene has CDR1 LGHNA and CDR2 YSLEER. This CDR3 has 14 residues. CDR3 DNA: TGCGCCAGCAGCCAAAAAACAGGGTGGGACGAGCAGTACTTC. It specifies CASSQKTGWDEQYF.

The chain joins TRBV6-2 or TRBV6-3 to TRBJ2-7; no reliable D call. V dropped 4 bases and J dropped 3 bases, with 4 bases sitting between them. The CDR3 is 11 residues long. Germline V gene data show CDR1 as MNHEY and CDR2 as SVGEGT. Here the CDR3 DNA reads TGTGCCAGCAGTTTCCGCTACGAGCAGTACTTC. As protein: CASSFRYEQYF.

This rearrangement joins TRBV30 to TRBJ2-7, with 13 nucleotides matching TRBD2. Germline CDR1 is GTSNPN and CDR2 is SVGIG (reference sequence). The CDR3 loop spans 14 amino acids. J gave up 7 bases and V 2 bases, and 5 bases lay outside the gene matches. CDR3 region: CAWSPRTSGSEQYF. CDR3 nucleotide sequence: TGTGCCTGGAGTCCTAGGACTAGCGGGAGTGAGCAGTACTTC.

The V and J genes are TRBV18 and TRBJ2-7, with 12 positions matching TRBD2. This CDR3 has 17 residues. V was clipped by 3 bases and J by 0 bases; unmatched bases: 6. Germline CDR1 and CDR2: KGHSH and LQKENI. Here the CDR3 reads CASSPKWTSGASYEQYF. The CDR3 region has the DNA TGTGCCAGCTCACCTAAATGGACTAGCGGGGCCTCCTACGAGCAGTACTTC.

This chain uses TRBV7-9 with TRBJ2-1, with a weak D call TRBD2 (7 bases). The CDR3 totals 17 residues. Germline V CDR1 and CDR2: SEHNR, FQNEAQ (reference sequence). The V end lost 5 bases, the J end lost 15 bases, and 32 bases lay between the germline ends. CDR3 amino acids: CASSPSRGGRGRLAAFF. DNA for the CDR3: TGTGCCAGCAGCCCAAGCCGCGGGGGCAGAGGGAGGTTAGCTGCGTTCTTC. Using reference TRBV7-9 and TRBJ2-1 for the parts outside the CDR3, the full variable domain is DTGVSQNPRHKITKRGQNVTFRCDPISEHNRLYWYRQTLGQGPEFLTYFQNEAQLEKSRLLSDRFSAERPKGSFSTLEIQRTEQGDSAMYLCASSPSRGGRGRLAAFFGPGTRLTVL.

This clone came up once. Here the CDR3 DNA reads TGTGCCAGCAGCCGCGGGCCCGACGGGACCCAGTACTTC. Encoded protein: CASSRGPDGTQYF. V usage is TRBV9 and J usage is TRBJ2-5, with a possible D match to TRBD2 (5 bases). The germline V gene has CDR1 SGDLS and CDR2 YYNGEE. V lost 4 bases and J lost 7, with 14 bases in between. This CDR3 contains 13 residues.

The chain carries TRBV29-1 and TRBJ2-5, with 9 bases aligning to TRBD1. The CDR3 runs to 14 residues. Germline-derived CDR1 and CDR2 are SQVTM and ANQGSEA. Trimming took 4 bases from V and 6 from J; bases not matched to a gene: 9. The CDR3 DNA reads TGCAGCGTTGTGTACGGACAGGGGTGGCAGACCCAGTACTTC. Residues: CSVVYGQGWQTQYF.

The V gene is TRBV28, the J gene TRBJ1-2, with D perhaps TRBD1 (5 bases). The ends were cut back, 1 base at V and 8 bases at J, with 17 bases in the middle. Germline loops: CDR1 MDHEN, CDR2 SYDVKM. The CDR3 is made up of 15 amino acids. Here the CDR3 reads CASSLYQGGTWGYTF. The CDR3 DNA sequence: TGTGCCAGCAGTTTATATCAGGGAGGCACTTGGGGCTACACCTTC.

This clone occurred once. The V gene is TRBV7-9, the J gene TRBJ2-7; D is possibly TRBD2 (5 bases). CDR3 length: 16 amino acids. The V gene lost 5 bases and the J gene lost 5 bases, with 22 bases spanning the gap. The germline CDR1 and CDR2 sequences are SEHNR and FQNEAQ (reference sequence). DNA for the CDR3: TGTGCCAGCAGCCCCGAACTAGTCAAGATGACTAACGAGCAGTACTTC. This translates into CASSPELVKMTNEQYF. Variable domain in full (rest from reference TRBV7-9 and TRBJ2-7): DTGVSQNPRHKITKRGQNVTFRCDPISEHNRLYWYRQTLGQGPEFLTYFQNEAQLEKSRLLSDRFSAERPKGSFSTLEIQRTEQGDSAMYLCASSPELVKMTNEQYFGPGTRLTVT.

This chain's CDR3 is CASRPDKADSGNTIYF. DNA for the CDR3: TGTGCCAGCAGACCCGACAAGGCTGACTCTGGAAACACCATATATTTT. This rearrangement joins TRBV7-3 to TRBJ1-3; the D is unclear. Per the germline V gene, CDR1 is SGHTA and CDR2 is FQGTGA. CDR3 length equals 16 residues. Trimming pared 6 bases from V and 0 bases from J, leaving 15 bases between.

This clone was detected once. The V gene is TRBV19, the J gene TRBJ2-5; tentatively, D is TRBD2 (5 bases). V lost 4 bases, J lost 6 bases, and 15 bases lay in between. The germline V gene encodes CDR1 LNHDA and CDR2 SQIVND (reference sequence). The CDR3 consists of 14 residues. In DNA, the CDR3 is TGTGCCAGTAGTACGCAATGGACTCCCAAGACCCAGTACTTC. This sequence encodes CASSTQWTPKTQYF.

The gene calls are TRBV28 and TRBJ2-7, with 7 bases aligning to TRBD2. The germline CDR1 and CDR2 sequences are MDHEN and SYDVKM. After removal of 5 bases from V and 7 bases from J, the junction contained 20 bases not matched to a gene. The CDR3 loop spans 17 amino acids. CDR3: CASSLPVPLGGSEEQYF. The CDR3 region has the DNA TGTGCCAGCAGTCTCCCCGTGCCACTCGGCGGGAGTGAAGAGCAGTACTTC.

V usage is TRBV5-1 and J usage is TRBJ2-5; 11 positions match TRBD2. The CDR3 totals 17 residues. Looked up from germline, CDR1 is SGHRS and CDR2 is YFSETQ. Losses at the gene ends were 0 bases for V and 4 bases for J; bases not matched to a gene: 8. The CDR3 DNA reads TGCGCCAGCAGCTTGGCCGGTAGCGGGGGGGCCTCAGAGACCCAGTACTTC. This gives the protein CASSLAGSGGASETQYF.

This sequence joins TRBV28 and TRBJ2-6; 7 nucleotides line up with TRBD1. The CDR3 runs 16 residues. The germline CDR1 and CDR2 sequences are MDHEN and SYDVKM. Losses at the gene ends were 5 bases for V and 5 bases for J; bases not matched to a gene: 9. CDR3 coding DNA: TGTGCCAGCAGTGGGAACCACAGGGGCCGGGCCAACGTCCTGACTTTC. Translated, it gives CASSGNHRGRANVLTF.

This chain connects TRBV19 to TRBJ2-1; 7 nucleotides match TRBD2. CDR1 is LNHDA, CDR2 SQIVND, per germline (reference sequence). This CDR3 contains 15 residues. With 5 bases clipped from V and 4 bases from J, the junction kept 8 bases outside the gene matches. The chain's CDR3 is CASSASGNVYNEQFF. The CDR3 DNA sequence: TGTGCCAGTAGTGCCAGCGGGAACGTATACAATGAGCAGTTCTTC.